The rows below give T cell receptor beta chains drawn from one sample of a study of T cell responses to AZD1222 COVID-19 vaccine. Measured with immunoSEQ multiplex PCR; TCRdb has only the in-frame clones, and not every one. The table records roughly 150,000 clones, 90% to 95% of them present only once. Specimen: peripheral blood, collected 28 days after the second AZD1222 dose. Receptors were obtained from an adult who received the AZD1222 COVID-19 vaccine. CDR3s leave out the opening cysteine and the closing phenylalanine or tryptophan. D genes are given only for firm matches. Only part of the rows carry a size: once, few, many, or a class if the clone is expanded.

V,size,D,J,CDR3
TRBV5-6,NA,NA,TRBJ2-1,ASEKMDSYYNEQF
TRBV20-1,few,TRBD2,TRBJ2-1,SASDRTSGRLNEQF
TRBV21-1,NA,NA,TRBJ2-1,ASSKVNEQF
TRBV15,once,NA,TRBJ2-2,ATSRDGGELF
TRBV9,once,NA,TRBJ2-5,ASSVGAAVKETQY
TRBV4-1,NA,NA,TRBJ2-7,ASSQDPDAAQY
TRBV30,few,NA,TRBJ1-1,AWDRGFSNTEAF
TRBV9,NA,NA,TRBJ1-5,ASSVEGRRSNQPQH
TRBV19,NA,TRBD1,TRBJ1-1,ASIPGGGQIRAF
TRBV7-2,once,TRBD1,TRBJ1-2,ASSLDRGRGYT
TRBV10-3,NA,NA,TRBJ1-6,AISEGGNNSPLH
TRBV28,NA,NA,TRBJ1-2,ASSLWGRKGYT
TRBV19,NA,NA,TRBJ2-5,ASSIISAGKETQY
TRBV7-2,NA,TRBD2,TRBJ2-2,ASSLGLAGYTGELF
TRBV9,few,NA,TRBJ2-7,ASSVGAGHTYEQY
TRBV5-4,NA,TRBD2,TRBJ2-1,ASSLGGSGPYNEQF
TRBV19,NA,NA,TRBJ1-1,ASSPQDRLNTEAF
TRBV4-1,NA,NA,TRBJ1-1,ASSRLGRRNTEAF
TRBV28,NA,NA,TRBJ2-3,ASSSMAGTSTDTQY
TRBV4-1,NA,NA,TRBJ2-7,ASSLRGQGTYEQY